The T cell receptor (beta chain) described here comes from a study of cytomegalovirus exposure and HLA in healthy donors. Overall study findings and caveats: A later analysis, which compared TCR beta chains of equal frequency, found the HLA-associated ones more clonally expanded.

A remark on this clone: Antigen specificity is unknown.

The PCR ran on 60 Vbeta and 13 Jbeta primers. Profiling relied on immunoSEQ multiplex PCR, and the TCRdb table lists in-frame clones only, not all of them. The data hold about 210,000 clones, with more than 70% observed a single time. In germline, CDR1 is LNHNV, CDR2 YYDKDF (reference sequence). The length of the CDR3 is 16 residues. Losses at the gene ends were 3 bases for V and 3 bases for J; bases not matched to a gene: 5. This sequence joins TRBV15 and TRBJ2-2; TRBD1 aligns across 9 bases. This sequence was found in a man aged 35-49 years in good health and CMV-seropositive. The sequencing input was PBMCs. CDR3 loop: CATSSRDRAHTGELFF. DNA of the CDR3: TGTGCCACCAGCAGCAGGGACAGGGCCCACACCGGGGAGCTGTTTTTT.